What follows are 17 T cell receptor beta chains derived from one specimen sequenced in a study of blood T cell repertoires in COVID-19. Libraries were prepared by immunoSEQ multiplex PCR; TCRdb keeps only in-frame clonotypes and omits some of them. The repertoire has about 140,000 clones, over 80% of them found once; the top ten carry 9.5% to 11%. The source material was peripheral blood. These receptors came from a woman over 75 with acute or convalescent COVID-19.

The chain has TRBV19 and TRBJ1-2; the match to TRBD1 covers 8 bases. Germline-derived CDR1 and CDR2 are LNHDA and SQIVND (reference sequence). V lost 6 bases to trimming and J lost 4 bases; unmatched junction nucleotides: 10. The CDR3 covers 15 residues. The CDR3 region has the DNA TGTGCCAGTAGCCTTGCCCGACAGGGGTCCTATGGCTACACCTTC. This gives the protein CASSLARQGSYGYTF.

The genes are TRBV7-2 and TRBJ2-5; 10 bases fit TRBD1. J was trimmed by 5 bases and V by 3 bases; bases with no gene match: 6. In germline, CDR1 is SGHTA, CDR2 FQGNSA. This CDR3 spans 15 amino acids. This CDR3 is CASSFYGTGDETQYF. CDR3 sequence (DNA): TGTGCCAGCAGCTTTTACGGGACAGGGGATGAGACCCAGTACTTC. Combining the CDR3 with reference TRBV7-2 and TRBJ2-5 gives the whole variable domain GAGVSQSPSNKVTEKGKDVELRCDPISGHTALYWYRQSLGQGLEFLIYFQGNSAPDKSGLPSDRFSAERTGGSVSTLTIQRTQQEDSAVYLCASSFYGTGDETQYFGPGTRLLVL.

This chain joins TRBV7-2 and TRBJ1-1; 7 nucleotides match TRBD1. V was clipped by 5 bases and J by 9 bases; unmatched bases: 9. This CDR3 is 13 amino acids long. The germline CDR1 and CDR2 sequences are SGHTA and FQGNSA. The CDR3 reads CASSLDRDVKAFF. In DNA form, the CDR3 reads TGTGCCAGCAGCCTCGACAGGGACGTAAAAGCTTTCTTT.

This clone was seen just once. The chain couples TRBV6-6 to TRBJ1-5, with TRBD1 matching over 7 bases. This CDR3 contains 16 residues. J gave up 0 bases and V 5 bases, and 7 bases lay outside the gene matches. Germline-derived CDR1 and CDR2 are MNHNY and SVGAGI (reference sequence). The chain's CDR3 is CASSGGTVYSNQPQHF. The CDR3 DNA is TGTGCCAGCAGTGGAGGGACAGTTTATAGCAATCAGCCCCAGCATTTT.

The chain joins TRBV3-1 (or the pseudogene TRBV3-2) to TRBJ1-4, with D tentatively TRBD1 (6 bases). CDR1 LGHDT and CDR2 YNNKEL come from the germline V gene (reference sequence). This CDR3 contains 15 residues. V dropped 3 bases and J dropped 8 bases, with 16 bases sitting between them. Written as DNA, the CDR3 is TGTGCCAGCAGCCATTTCGGGACACAGCGAGAAAAACTGTTTTTT. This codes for CASSHFGTQREKLFF.

In nucleotides, the CDR3 is TGTGCCAGTAGTCCATTCCGGGACAGGGCTTATCAGCCCCAGCATTTT. It codes for CASSPFRDRAYQPQHF. The chain recombines TRBV19 with TRBJ1-5, with 9 bases lining up with TRBD1. This CDR3 is 16 amino acids long. Germline-derived CDR1 and CDR2 are LNHDA and SQIVND (reference sequence). Trimming at V came to 5 bases and at J to 5 bases, leaving 10 bases not matched to a gene. The full variable domain, completed using reference TRBV19 and TRBJ1-5, is DGGITQSPKYLFRKEGQNVTLSCEQNLNHDAMYWYRQDPGQGLRLIYYSQIVNDFQKGDIAEGYSVSREKKESFPLTVTSAQKNPTAFYLCASSPFRDRAYQPQHFGDGTRLSIL.

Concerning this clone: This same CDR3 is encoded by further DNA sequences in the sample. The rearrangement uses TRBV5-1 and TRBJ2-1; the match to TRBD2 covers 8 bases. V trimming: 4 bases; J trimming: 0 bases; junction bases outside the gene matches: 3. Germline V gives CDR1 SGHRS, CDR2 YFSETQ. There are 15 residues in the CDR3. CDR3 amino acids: CASSPAGGSYNEQFF. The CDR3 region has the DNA TGCGCCAGCAGCCCCGCGGGGGGCTCCTACAATGAGCAGTTCTTC.

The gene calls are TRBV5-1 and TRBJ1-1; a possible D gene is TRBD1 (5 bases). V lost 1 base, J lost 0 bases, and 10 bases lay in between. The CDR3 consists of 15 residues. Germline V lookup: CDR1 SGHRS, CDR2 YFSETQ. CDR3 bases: TGCGCCAGCAGCTTGCTGGGGCAGCTGAACACTGAAGCTTTCTTT. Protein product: CASSLLGQLNTEAFF.

In DNA, the CDR3 is TGTGCCAGCAGTTACTCGAGCGGCACGTACGAGCAGTACTTC. Residues: CASSYSSGTYEQYF. The chain couples TRBV6-2 or TRBV6-3 to TRBJ2-7, with a possible D match to TRBD2 (5 bases). V was shortened by 0 bases and J by 4 bases, with 10 bases between the two germline ends. The CDR3 contains 14 residues. The germline V gene has CDR1 MNHEY and CDR2 SVGEGT.

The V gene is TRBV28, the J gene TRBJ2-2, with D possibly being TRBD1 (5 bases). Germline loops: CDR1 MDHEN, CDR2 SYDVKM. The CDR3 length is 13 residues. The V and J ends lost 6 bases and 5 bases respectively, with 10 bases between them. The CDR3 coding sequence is TGTGCCAGCAGATTAAGACAGACCGGGGAGCTGTTTTTT. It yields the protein CASRLRQTGELFF.

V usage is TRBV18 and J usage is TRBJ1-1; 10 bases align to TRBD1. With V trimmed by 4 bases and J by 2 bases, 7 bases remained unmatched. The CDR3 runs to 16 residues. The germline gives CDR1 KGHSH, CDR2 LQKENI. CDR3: CASSQGQGSANTEAFF. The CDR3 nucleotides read TGTGCCAGCTCACAGGGACAGGGGTCCGCTAACACTGAAGCTTTCTTT.

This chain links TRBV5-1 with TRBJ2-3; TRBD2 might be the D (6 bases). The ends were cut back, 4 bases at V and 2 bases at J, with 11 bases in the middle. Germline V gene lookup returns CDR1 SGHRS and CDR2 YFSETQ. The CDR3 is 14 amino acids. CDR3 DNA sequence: TGCGCCAGCAGCCGGGACTTAAACACAGATACGCAGTATTTT. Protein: CASSRDLNTDTQYF. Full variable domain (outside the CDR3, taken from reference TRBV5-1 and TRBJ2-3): KAGVTQTPRYLIKTRGQQVTLSCSPISGHRSVSWYQQTPGQGLQFLFEYFSETQRNKGNFPGRFSGRQFSNSRSEMNVSTLELGDSALYLCASSRDLNTDTQYFGPGTRLTVL.

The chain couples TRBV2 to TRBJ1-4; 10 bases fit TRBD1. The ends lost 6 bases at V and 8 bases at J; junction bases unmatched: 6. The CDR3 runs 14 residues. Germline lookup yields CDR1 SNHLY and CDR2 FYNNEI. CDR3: CASSGDRGPEKLFF. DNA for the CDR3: TGTGCCAGCAGCGGGGACAGGGGTCCCGAAAAACTGTTTTTT.

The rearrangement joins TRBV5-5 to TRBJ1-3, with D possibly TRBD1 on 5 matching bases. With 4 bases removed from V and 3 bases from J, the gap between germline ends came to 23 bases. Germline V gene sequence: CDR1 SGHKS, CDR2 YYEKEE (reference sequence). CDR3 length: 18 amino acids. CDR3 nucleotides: TGTGCCAGCAGCGACCTTCCCCCTGGGGGGGTCGGTGGAAACACCATATATTTT. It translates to CASSDLPPGGVGGNTIYF.

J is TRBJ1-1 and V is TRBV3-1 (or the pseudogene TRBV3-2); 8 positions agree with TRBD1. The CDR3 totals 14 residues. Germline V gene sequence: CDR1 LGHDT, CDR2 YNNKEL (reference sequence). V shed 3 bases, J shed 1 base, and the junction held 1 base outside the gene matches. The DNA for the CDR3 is TGTGCCAGCAGCCAGACAGGGGAGAACACTGAAGCTTTCTTT. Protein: CASSQTGENTEAFF.

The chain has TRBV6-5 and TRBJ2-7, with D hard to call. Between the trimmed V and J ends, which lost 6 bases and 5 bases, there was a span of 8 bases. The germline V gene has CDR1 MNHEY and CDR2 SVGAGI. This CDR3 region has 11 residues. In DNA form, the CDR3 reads TGTGCCAGCAGCCTACCCGACGAGCAGTACTTC. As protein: CASSLPDEQYF.

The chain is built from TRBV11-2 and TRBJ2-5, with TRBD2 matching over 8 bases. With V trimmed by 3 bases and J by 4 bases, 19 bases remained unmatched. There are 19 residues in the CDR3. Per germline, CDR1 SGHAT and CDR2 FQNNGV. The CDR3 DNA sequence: TGTGCCAGCAGCTTGGGCGGGAGACTAGCGACCTCGAGGGTAGAGACCCAGTACTTC. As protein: CASSLGGRLATSRVETQYF.